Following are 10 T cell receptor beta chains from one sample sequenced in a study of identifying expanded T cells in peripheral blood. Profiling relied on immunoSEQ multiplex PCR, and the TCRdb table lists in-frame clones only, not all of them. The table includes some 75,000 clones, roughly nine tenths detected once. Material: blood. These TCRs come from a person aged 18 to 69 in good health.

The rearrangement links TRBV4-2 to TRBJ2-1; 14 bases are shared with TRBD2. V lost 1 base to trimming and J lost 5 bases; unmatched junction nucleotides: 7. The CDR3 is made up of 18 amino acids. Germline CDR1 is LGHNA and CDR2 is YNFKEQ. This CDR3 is CASSQGARLAGGNNEQFF. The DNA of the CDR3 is TGTGCCAGCAGCCAAGGGGCCAGACTAGCGGGAGGGAACAATGAGCAGTTCTTC.

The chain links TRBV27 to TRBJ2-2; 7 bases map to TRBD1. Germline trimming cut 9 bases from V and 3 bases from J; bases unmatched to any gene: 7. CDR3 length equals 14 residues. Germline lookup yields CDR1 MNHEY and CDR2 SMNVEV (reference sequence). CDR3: CASNDRADTGELFF. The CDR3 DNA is TGTGCCAGTAATGACAGGGCGGACACCGGGGAGCTGTTTTTT.

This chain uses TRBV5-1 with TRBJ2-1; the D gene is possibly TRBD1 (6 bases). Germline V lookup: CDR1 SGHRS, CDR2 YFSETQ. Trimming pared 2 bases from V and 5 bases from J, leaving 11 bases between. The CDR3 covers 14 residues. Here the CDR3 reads CASSFATGNNEQFF. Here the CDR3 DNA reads TGCGCCAGCAGCTTCGCGACAGGAAACAATGAGCAGTTCTTC.

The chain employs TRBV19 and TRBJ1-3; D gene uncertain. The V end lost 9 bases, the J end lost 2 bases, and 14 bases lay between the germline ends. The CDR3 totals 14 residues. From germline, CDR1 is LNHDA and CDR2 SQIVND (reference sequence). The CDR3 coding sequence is TGTGCCAGCCTACAATCCCGGACTGGAAACACCATATATTTT. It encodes CASLQSRTGNTIYF. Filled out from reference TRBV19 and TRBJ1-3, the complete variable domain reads DGGITQSPKYLFRKEGQNVTLSCEQNLNHDAMYWYRQDPGQGLRLIYYSQIVNDFQKGDIAEGYSVSREKKESFPLTVTSAQKNPTAFYLCASLQSRTGNTIYFGEGSWLTVV.

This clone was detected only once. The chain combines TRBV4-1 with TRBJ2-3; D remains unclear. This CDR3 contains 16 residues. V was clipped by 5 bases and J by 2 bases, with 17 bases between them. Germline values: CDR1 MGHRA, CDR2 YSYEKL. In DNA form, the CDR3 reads TGCGCCAGCAGCGCAAGAATGGTGTGGGACACAGATACGCAGTATTTT. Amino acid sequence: CASSARMVWDTDTQYF.

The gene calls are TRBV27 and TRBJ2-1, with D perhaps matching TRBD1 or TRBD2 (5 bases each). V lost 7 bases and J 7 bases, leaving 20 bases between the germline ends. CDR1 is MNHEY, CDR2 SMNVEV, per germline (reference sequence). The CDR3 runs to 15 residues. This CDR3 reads CASTPGRNHVNEQFF. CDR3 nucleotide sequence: TGTGCCAGCACCCCGGGACGGAACCATGTGAATGAGCAGTTCTTC.

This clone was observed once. CDR3 residues: CASSVETGGPDTQYF. CDR3 coding DNA: TGTGCCAGCAGCGTAGAAACGGGGGGGCCAGATACGCAGTATTTT. The chain carries TRBV9 and TRBJ2-3; TRBD2 aligns across 8 bases. Germline CDR1 reads SGDLS; CDR2 reads YYNGEE. The ends lost 0 bases at V and 4 bases at J; junction bases unmatched: 4. The CDR3 has 15 amino acids.

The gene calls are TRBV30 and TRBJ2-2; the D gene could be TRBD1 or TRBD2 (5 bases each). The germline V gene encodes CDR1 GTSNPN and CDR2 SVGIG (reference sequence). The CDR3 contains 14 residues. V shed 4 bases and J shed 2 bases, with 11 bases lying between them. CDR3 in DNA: TGTGCCTGGAAACGGGACCCAAACACCGGGGAGCTGTTTTTT. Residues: CAWKRDPNTGELFF.

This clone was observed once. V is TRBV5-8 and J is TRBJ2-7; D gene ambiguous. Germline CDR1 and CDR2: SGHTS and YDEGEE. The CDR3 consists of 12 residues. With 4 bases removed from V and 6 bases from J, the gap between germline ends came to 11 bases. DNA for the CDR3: TGTGCCAGCAGCCTTCTAACCTCCGAGCAGTACTTC. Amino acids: CASSLLTSEQYF.

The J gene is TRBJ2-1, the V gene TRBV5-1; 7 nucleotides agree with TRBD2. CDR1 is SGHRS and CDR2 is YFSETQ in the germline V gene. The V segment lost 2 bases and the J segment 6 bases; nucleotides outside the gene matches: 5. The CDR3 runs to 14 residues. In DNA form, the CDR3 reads TGCGCCAGCAGCTTAACGAGCGGGATCAATGAGCAGTTCTTC. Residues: CASSLTSGINEQFF.